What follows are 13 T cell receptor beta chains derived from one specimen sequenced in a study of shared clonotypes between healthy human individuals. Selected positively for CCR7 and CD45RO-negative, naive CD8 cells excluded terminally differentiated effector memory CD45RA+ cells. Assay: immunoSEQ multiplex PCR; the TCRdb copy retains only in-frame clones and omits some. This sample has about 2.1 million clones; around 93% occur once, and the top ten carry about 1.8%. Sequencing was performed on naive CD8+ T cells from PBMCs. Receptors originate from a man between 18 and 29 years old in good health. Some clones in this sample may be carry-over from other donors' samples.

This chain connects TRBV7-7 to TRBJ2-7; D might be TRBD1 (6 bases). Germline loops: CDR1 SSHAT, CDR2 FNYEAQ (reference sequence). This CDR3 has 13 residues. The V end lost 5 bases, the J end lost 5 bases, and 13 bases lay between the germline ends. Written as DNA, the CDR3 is TGTGCCAGCAGCCAGGGACATACCAACGAGCAGTACTTC. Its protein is CASSQGHTNEQYF.

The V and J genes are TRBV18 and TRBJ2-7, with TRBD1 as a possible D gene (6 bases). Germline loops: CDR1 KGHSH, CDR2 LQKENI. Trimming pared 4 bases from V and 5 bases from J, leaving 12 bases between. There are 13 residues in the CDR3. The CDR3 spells CASSRDRFDEQYF. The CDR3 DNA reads TGTGCCAGCTCACGAGACAGGTTTGACGAGCAGTACTTC.

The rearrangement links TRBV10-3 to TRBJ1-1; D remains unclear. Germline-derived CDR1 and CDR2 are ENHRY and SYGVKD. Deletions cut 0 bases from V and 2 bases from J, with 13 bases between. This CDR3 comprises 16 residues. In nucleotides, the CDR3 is TGTGCCATCAGTGAGTCGACGGAGGCTCTAAACACTGAAGCTTTCTTT. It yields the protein CAISESTEALNTEAFF.

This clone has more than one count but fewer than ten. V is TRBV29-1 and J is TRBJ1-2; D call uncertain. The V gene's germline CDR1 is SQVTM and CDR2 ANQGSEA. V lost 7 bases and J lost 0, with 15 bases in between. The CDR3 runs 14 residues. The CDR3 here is CSANQPGPNYGYTF. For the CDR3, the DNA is TGCAGCGCCAACCAACCCGGACCTAACTATGGCTACACCTTC.

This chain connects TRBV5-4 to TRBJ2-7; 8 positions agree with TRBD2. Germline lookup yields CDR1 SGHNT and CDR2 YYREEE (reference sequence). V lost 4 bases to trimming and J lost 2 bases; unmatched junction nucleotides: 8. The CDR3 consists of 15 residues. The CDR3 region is CASSPGLVGPYEQYF. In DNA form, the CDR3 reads TGTGCCAGCAGCCCGGGACTAGTGGGCCCCTACGAGCAGTACTTC. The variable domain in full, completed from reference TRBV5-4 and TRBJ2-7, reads ETGVTQSPTHLIKTRGQQVTLRCSSQSGHNTVSWYQQALGQGPQFIFQYYREEENGRGNFPPRFSGLQFPNYSSELNVNALELDDSALYLCASSPGLVGPYEQYFGPGTRLTVT.

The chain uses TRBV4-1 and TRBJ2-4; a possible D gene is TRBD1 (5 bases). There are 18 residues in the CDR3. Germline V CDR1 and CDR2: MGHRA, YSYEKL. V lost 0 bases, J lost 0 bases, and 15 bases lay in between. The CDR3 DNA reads TGCGCCAGCAGCCAAGATGAATTGGGGCCCCGAGCCAAAAACATTCAGTACTTC. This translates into CASSQDELGPRAKNIQYF.

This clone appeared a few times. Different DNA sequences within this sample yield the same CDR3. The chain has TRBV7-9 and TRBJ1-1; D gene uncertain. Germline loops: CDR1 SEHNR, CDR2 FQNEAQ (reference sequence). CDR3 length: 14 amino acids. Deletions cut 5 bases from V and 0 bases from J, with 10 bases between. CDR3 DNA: TGTGCCAGCAGCCCTACTCTGATGAACACTGAAGCTTTCTTT. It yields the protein CASSPTLMNTEAFF.

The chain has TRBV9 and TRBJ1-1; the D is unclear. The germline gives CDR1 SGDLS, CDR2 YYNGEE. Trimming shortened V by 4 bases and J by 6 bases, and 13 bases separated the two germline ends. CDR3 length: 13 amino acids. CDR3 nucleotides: TGTGCCAGCAGCCTTTCTCAAAGGGCTGAAGCTTTCTTT. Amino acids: CASSLSQRAEAFF.

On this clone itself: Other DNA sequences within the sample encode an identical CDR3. The CDR3 nucleotides read TGTGCCAGCAGTTTACGGAGGGGTCAGCCCCAGCATTTT. Encoded protein: CASSLRRGQPQHF. This chain connects TRBV27 to TRBJ1-5, with a tentative D call TRBD1 (5 bases). CDR1 and CDR2 (germline): MNHEY, SMNVEV (reference sequence). Trimming removed 2 bases from V and 6 bases from J, with 8 bases in between. The CDR3 is made up of 13 amino acids.

The CDR3 loop reads CASSLVGRANYGYTF. The DNA of the CDR3 is TGTGCCAGCAGCTTAGTGGGGAGAGCGAACTATGGCTACACCTTC. V and J are TRBV5-5 and TRBJ1-2, with D hard to call. Germline CDR1 SGHKS, CDR2 YYEKEE (reference sequence). CDR3 length: 15 residues. V was trimmed by 2 bases and J by 2 bases, leaving 13 bases between them.

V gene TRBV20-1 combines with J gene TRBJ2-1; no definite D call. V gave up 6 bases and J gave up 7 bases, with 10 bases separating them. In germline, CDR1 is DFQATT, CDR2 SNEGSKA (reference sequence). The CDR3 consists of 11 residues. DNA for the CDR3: TGCAGTGCGGAGACGAGAAATGAGCAGTTCTTC. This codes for CSAETRNEQFF.

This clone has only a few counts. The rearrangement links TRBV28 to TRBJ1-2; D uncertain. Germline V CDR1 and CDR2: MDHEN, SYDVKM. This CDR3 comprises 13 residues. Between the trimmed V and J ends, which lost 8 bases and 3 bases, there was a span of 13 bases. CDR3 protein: CASSRAGDYGYTF. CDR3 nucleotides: TGTGCCAGCTCAAGGGCAGGTGACTATGGCTACACCTTC.

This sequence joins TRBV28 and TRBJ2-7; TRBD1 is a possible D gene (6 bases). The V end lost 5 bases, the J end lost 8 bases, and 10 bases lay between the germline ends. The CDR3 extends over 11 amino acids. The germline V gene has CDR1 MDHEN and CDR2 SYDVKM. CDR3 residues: CASSPTGQQYF. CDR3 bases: TGTGCCAGCAGTCCCACAGGGCAGCAGTACTTC.